What follows are 19 T cell receptor beta chains derived from one specimen sequenced in a study of blood T cell repertoires in COVID-19. The data were produced by immunoSEQ multiplex PCR, yet TCRdb's version contains in-frame clones alone and is incomplete. This sample yields roughly 230,000 clones, of which approximately 80% are seen a single time; 27% belongs to the top ten. The sequencing input was peripheral blood. All receptors come from a man aged 35 to 55 with acute or convalescent COVID-19.

This clone came up once. The genes are TRBV5-1 and TRBJ2-2; the match to TRBD2 covers 10 bases. Per the germline V gene, CDR1 is SGHRS and CDR2 is YFSETQ. The CDR3 spans 15 residues. V dropped 1 base and J dropped 3; count of bases not matched to a gene: 0. The CDR3 is CASSLSGRDTGELFF. CDR3 coding DNA: TGCGCCAGCAGCTTGAGCGGGAGGGACACCGGGGAGCTGTTTTTT.

The chain links TRBV5-6 to TRBJ1-1, with a weak D call TRBD1 (5 bases). This CDR3 has 13 amino acids. Trimming pared 3 bases from V and 7 bases from J, leaving 13 bases between. The germline V gene encodes CDR1 SGHDT and CDR2 YYEEEE. The CDR3 loop reads CASSSVGGDEAFF. CDR3 in DNA: TGTGCCAGCAGCTCCGTGGGAGGGGATGAAGCTTTCTTT.

The chain uses TRBV5-1 and TRBJ2-3; D call uncertain. The V end was cut by 2 bases, the J end by 4 bases, with 11 bases between. The CDR3 spans 14 residues. Germline-derived CDR1 and CDR2 are SGHRS and YFSETQ. CDR3 DNA sequence: TGCGCCAGCAGCTTCAATCCGGGTTCAGATACGCAGTATTTT. As protein: CASSFNPGSDTQYF.

The rearrangement uses TRBV19 and TRBJ1-2; D gene uncertain. This CDR3 has 13 residues. Trimming cost V 4 bases and J 4 bases, with 10 bases left between them. Germline CDR1 is LNHDA and CDR2 is SQIVND (reference sequence). The CDR3 reads CASSRATPYGYTF. DNA for the CDR3: TGTGCCAGTAGTAGGGCCACCCCCTATGGCTACACCTTC.

The chain couples TRBV10-2 to TRBJ2-2; TRBD2 agrees at 10 bases. CDR1 is WSHSY, CDR2 SAAADI, per germline. The V and J ends lost 5 bases and 6 bases, in that order; junction bases with no gene match: 3. The length of the CDR3 is 14 residues. This CDR3 is CASSLAGGAGELFF. In DNA, the CDR3 is TGCGCCAGCAGTTTAGCGGGAGGTGCCGGGGAGCTGTTTTTT.

This clone was detected only once. V is TRBV2 and J is TRBJ1-1, with TRBD1 matching over 12 bases. Germline V gene lookup returns CDR1 SNHLY and CDR2 FYNNEI. Losses at the gene ends were 6 bases for V and 3 bases for J; bases not matched to a gene: 8. CDR3 length: 16 residues. CDR3 sequence: CASRLGQGAADTEAFF. CDR3 bases: TGTGCCAGCAGGCTGGGACAGGGGGCGGCGGACACTGAAGCTTTCTTT. The full variable domain, with the rest looked up from reference TRBV2 and TRBJ1-1, is EPEVTQTPSHQVTQMGQEVILRCVPISNHLYFYWYRQILGQKVEFLVSFYNNEISEKSEIFDDQFSVERPDGSNFTLKIRSTKLEDSAMYFCASRLGQGAADTEAFFGQGTRLTVV.

The V call is TRBV7-9, the J call TRBJ2-1, with a tentative D call TRBD1 (6 bases). CDR3 length equals 14 residues. V was shortened by 3 bases and J by 6 bases, with 12 bases between the two germline ends. Germline CDR1 and CDR2: SEHNR and FQNEAQ (reference sequence). CDR3 in DNA: TGTGCCAGCAGCTTTCTCAACAGGGTCAATGAGCAGTTCTTC. It codes for CASSFLNRVNEQFF. The variable domain in full, with the rest retrieved from reference TRBV7-9 and TRBJ2-1, is DTGVSQNPRHKITKRGQNVTFRCDPISEHNRLYWYRQTLGQGPEFLTYFQNEAQLEKSRLLSDRFSAERPKGSFSTLEIQRTEQGDSAMYLCASSFLNRVNEQFFGPGTRLTVL.

This clone has only one observation. CDR3 DNA: TGTGCCAGCAGCCTACAGGGGGCGGACACTGAAGCTTTCTTT. Translated, it gives CASSLQGADTEAFF. V usage is TRBV2 and J usage is TRBJ1-1; TRBD1 matches 9 bases. CDR1 is SNHLY, CDR2 FYNNEI, per germline. The length of the CDR3 is 14 residues. V lost 6 bases and J lost 3; bases outside the gene matches: 5.

The chain carries TRBV30 and TRBJ1-2; tentative D call: TRBD1 (5 bases). Between the trimmed V and J ends, which lost 3 bases and 8 bases, there was a span of 16 bases. Germline V gene data show CDR1 as GTSNPN and CDR2 as SVGIG (reference sequence). The CDR3 is 13 residues long. CDR3 nucleotide sequence: TGTGCCTGGAGCGGCGGGGGGAGGATCGGCTACACCTTC. Its translation: CAWSGGGRIGYTF.

This clone has just one count. This chain links TRBV7-9 with TRBJ2-1; D gene ambiguous. The V gene lost 2 bases and the J gene lost 9 bases, with 11 bases spanning the gap. CDR1 and CDR2 (germline): SEHNR, FQNEAQ (reference sequence). The CDR3 covers 13 residues. CDR3 loop: CASSLRGTGEQFF. The CDR3, as DNA: TGTGCCAGCAGCTTACGAGGAACCGGTGAGCAGTTCTTC.

This rearrangement joins TRBV7-6 to TRBJ2-7; D possibly corresponds to TRBD2 (6 bases). Germline-derived CDR1 and CDR2 are SGHVS and FNYEAQ. CDR3 length: 12 residues. V shed 6 bases and J shed 6 bases, with 12 bases lying between them. Here the CDR3 DNA reads TGTGCCAGCAGGGGGGGTCGGGGCGAGCAGTACTTC. It specifies CASRGGRGEQYF.

CDR3 loop: CATSDWCGGQGRNEQYF. The DNA for the CDR3 is TGTGCCACCAGTGATTGGTGTGGCGGACAGGGTCGAAACGAGCAGTACTTC. This chain connects TRBV24-1 to TRBJ2-7; 8 nucleotides align to TRBD1. The CDR3 has 17 residues. Trimming took 2 bases from V and 5 from J; bases not matched to a gene: 13. The germline V gene has CDR1 KGHDR and CDR2 SFDVKD.

CDR3 amino acids: CASSLADSSYNEQFF. CDR3 in DNA: TGCGCCAGCAGCTTAGCGGACTCCTCCTACAATGAGCAGTTCTTC. V usage is TRBV5-1 and J usage is TRBJ2-1, with D tentatively TRBD2 (5 bases). The CDR3 spans 15 residues. Per germline, CDR1 SGHRS and CDR2 YFSETQ. The V and J ends lost 2 bases and 0 bases respectively, with 9 bases between them. Filled out from reference TRBV5-1 and TRBJ2-1, the complete variable domain reads KAGVTQTPRYLIKTRGQQVTLSCSPISGHRSVSWYQQTPGQGLQFLFEYFSETQRNKGNFPGRFSGRQFSNSRSEMNVSTLELGDSALYLCASSLADSSYNEQFFGPGTRLTVL.

This clone was counted a few times. The J gene is TRBJ2-7, the V gene TRBV16, with TRBD2 matching 14 bases. From germline, CDR1 is KGHSY and CDR2 FQNENV. There are 15 residues in the CDR3. The junction had 2 bases not matched to a gene; V was cut back by 1 base and J by 6 bases. The CDR3 sequence is CASSQFGTSGSEQYF. CDR3 nucleotide sequence: TGTGCCAGCAGCCAATTCGGGACTAGCGGGAGCGAGCAGTACTTC.

J is TRBJ2-1 and V is TRBV6-2 or TRBV6-3, with 11 nucleotides matching TRBD2. The CDR3 runs 17 residues. CDR1 is MNHEY and CDR2 is SVGEGT in the germline V gene. Losses at the gene ends were 5 bases for V and 4 bases for J; bases not matched to a gene: 10. In DNA form, the CDR3 reads TGTGCCAGCAGTAAACCTAACGGACTAGCGGGTTACAATGAGCAGTTCTTC. It codes for CASSKPNGLAGYNEQFF.

V usage is TRBV19 and J usage is TRBJ1-2; TRBD1 matches at 7 bases. CDR3 length: 15 residues. The J segment lost 2 bases and the V segment lost 6 bases, leaving 9 bases of the junction unmatched. CDR1 is LNHDA and CDR2 is SQIVND in the germline V gene (reference sequence). For the CDR3, the DNA is TGTGCCAGTAGCGCGAGGGGACAGCAAAACTATGGCTACACCTTC. Translation gives CASSARGQQNYGYTF.

The genes are TRBV13 and TRBJ2-2; 8 bases fit TRBD1. Per the germline V gene, CDR1 is PRHDT and CDR2 is FYEKMQ (reference sequence). This CDR3 has 15 residues. Losses at the gene ends were 5 bases for V and 2 bases for J; bases not matched to a gene: 4. The CDR3 loop is CASSRTGPNTGELFF. CDR3 DNA: TGTGCCAGCAGCCGGACAGGGCCTAACACCGGGGAGCTGTTTTTT.

The gene calls are TRBV5-8 and TRBJ2-4; D uncertain. The CDR3 length is 15 residues. Trimming removed 0 bases from V and 0 bases from J, with 7 bases in between. Germline V gene lookup returns CDR1 SGHTS and CDR2 YDEGEE. CDR3 sequence: CASSLDTQAKNIQYF. CDR3 sequence (DNA): TGTGCCAGCAGCTTGGACACCCAAGCCAAAAACATTCAGTACTTC.

The CDR3 region is CASSQDFPGDNSPLHF. In nucleotides, the CDR3 is TGTGCCAGCAGCCAAGATTTTCCGGGGGATAATTCACCCCTCCACTTT. The rearrangement links TRBV3-1 (or the pseudogene TRBV3-2) to TRBJ1-6; D might be TRBD1 (5 bases). This CDR3 has 16 residues. V was pared by 0 bases and J by 5 bases, with 11 bases between. The germline gives CDR1 LGHDT, CDR2 YNNKEL (reference sequence).